One and the same sample provided the 26 T cell receptor beta chains below, sequenced in a study of CXCR3-negative and CXCR3-positive naive CD8 T cells. It was by 5' RACE with UMI labels that the TRB cDNA libraries were prepared. TCRdb re-called the 5' RACE reads; every CDR3 protein appears as one record, without DNA. The sample features around 140,000 distinct CDR3 sequences, with approximately 0.4% in its top ten. General study findings and limits: The study found more hydrophobic TRB CDR3s in CXCR3-positive naive cells than in CXCR3-negative naive cells.

Antigens for these TCRs are unknown. Sequencing input: naive CXCR3+ CD8+ T cells from blood. Subset: CD45RO-CCR7+CD27+CD95- naive CD8+ T cells expressing CXCR3 (TNR3+). These receptor sequences come from a human donor in good health. Some clones in this sample may be carry-over from other donors' samples.

The chain employs TRBV20-1 and TRBJ1-1; with no DNA, the TCRdb D assignment of TRBD1 cannot be verified. The CDR3 is 19 residues long. Germline values: CDR1 DFQATT, CDR2 SNEGSKA (reference sequence). The CDR3 sequence: CSARDLSDRVDFEHPEAFF.

The V call is TRBV2, the J call TRBJ2-2; without DNA, the TCRdb call of TRBD2 cannot be checked. There are 18 residues in the CDR3. CDR1 is SNHLY and CDR2 is FYNNEI in the germline V gene. CDR3 protein: CASRLELAGTTNTGELFF.

The V and J genes are TRBV19 and TRBJ2-2; checking the TCRdb D call of TRBD1 is not possible without DNA. The CDR3 runs 12 residues. Germline CDR1 LNHDA, CDR2 SQIVND (reference sequence). This CDR3 is CASSTPPGELFF.

The V call is TRBV4-1, the J call TRBJ2-7. The germline V gene encodes CDR1 MGHRA and CDR2 YSYEKL. The CDR3 has 16 amino acids. The CDR3: CASSQDVGLGVNEQYF.

V and J are TRBV28 and TRBJ1-5. CDR3 length: 14 amino acids. CDR1 and CDR2 (germline): MDHEN, SYDVKM. The CDR3 region is CASSNGYVGQPQHF.

The chain combines TRBV6-2 or TRBV6-3 with TRBJ2-1; TCRdb outputs TRBD2, but without DNA this stays unchecked. CDR1 is MNHEY, CDR2 SVGEGT, per germline. There are 14 residues in the CDR3. This chain's CDR3 is CASHDSLGYNEQFF.

J is TRBJ2-3 and V is TRBV12-3 or TRBV12-4; TCRdb proposes TRBD2, but this gene call is untestable without DNA. The CDR3 extends over 16 amino acids. The CDR3 sequence is CASSLPPTGFTDTQYF.

The chain uses TRBV7-9 and TRBJ1-1. Germline CDR1 and CDR2: SEHNR and FQNEAQ (reference sequence). The CDR3 is 12 amino acids. This chain's CDR3 is CASSFQNTEAFF. Filled out from reference TRBV7-9 and TRBJ1-1, the complete variable domain reads DTGVSQNPRHKITKRGQNVTFRCDPISEHNRLYWYRQTLGQGPEFLTYFQNEAQLEKSRLLSDRFSAERPKGSFSTLEIQRTEQGDSAMYLCASSFQNTEAFFGQGTRLTVV.

The CDR3 loop reads CASSFPRQGPQETQYF. This chain joins TRBV12-3 or TRBV12-4 and TRBJ2-5; without DNA, the TCRdb call of TRBD1 cannot be checked. The CDR3 length is 16 residues.

The chain joins TRBV29-1 to TRBJ1-1; lacking DNA, the TRBD1 call made by TCRdb goes unchecked. Looked up from germline, CDR1 is SQVTM and CDR2 is ANQGSEA. The CDR3 spans 15 residues. The CDR3 region is CSVEDFGTSGTEAFF. Combining the CDR3 with reference TRBV29-1 and TRBJ1-1 gives the whole variable domain SAVISQKPSRDICQRGTSLTIQCQVDSQVTMMFWYRQQPGQSLTLIATANQGSEATYESGFVIDKFPISRPNLTFSTLTVSNMSPEDSSIYLCSVEDFGTSGTEAFFGQGTRLTVV.

This chain joins TRBV27 and TRBJ2-7; TCRdb proposes TRBD2, but this gene call is untestable without DNA. CDR3 size: 13 residues. CDR1 and CDR2 from the germline V gene are MNHEY and SMNVEV (reference sequence). CDR3: CASSPGANYEQYF.

The chain combines TRBV4-1 with TRBJ2-7; TCRdb picks TRBD2, but there is no DNA to check that call. Germline CDR1 and CDR2: MGHRA and YSYEKL. The CDR3 has 16 residues. This chain's CDR3 is CASSLAGGRAAYEQYF.

The chain carries TRBV6-5 and TRBJ1-5; TCRdb outputs TRBD1, but without DNA this stays unchecked. The CDR3 has 15 amino acids. CDR1 is MNHEY and CDR2 is SVGAGI in the germline V gene. The CDR3 sequence is CASSYRTGGNQPQHF.

V gene TRBV29-1 combines with J gene TRBJ2-7. The CDR3 sequence is 14 residues long. Germline values: CDR1 SQVTM, CDR2 ANQGSEA. This chain's CDR3 is CSVLLERGSYEQYF.

This rearrangement joins TRBV15 to TRBJ1-2; with no DNA, the TCRdb D assignment of TRBD1 cannot be verified. The CDR3 runs 18 residues. CDR1 is LNHNV, CDR2 YYDKDF, per germline (reference sequence). This CDR3 reads CATSSNHWGGRVNYGYTF.

The chain recombines TRBV4-1 with TRBJ2-5. CDR1 is MGHRA, CDR2 YSYEKL, per germline. The CDR3 is made up of 14 amino acids. The CDR3 region is CASSPLRGQETQYF.

This chain links TRBV28 with TRBJ2-1; TCRdb's D gene call, TRBD1, goes unchecked for lack of DNA. Germline V lookup: CDR1 MDHEN, CDR2 SYDVKM. CDR3 size: 16 residues. The CDR3 reads CASSLIARGVYNEQFF.

This chain joins TRBV5-1 and TRBJ1-1. In germline, CDR1 is SGHRS, CDR2 YFSETQ. The CDR3 runs 12 residues. The CDR3 sequence is CASSLTRGEAFF.

V is TRBV28 and J is TRBJ2-7; as DNA is missing, the TRBD1 call by TCRdb cannot be tested. CDR3 length equals 15 residues. Germline CDR1 MDHEN, CDR2 SYDVKM. CDR3 loop: CASTKNLGQGPEQYF. Full variable domain (missing parts from reference TRBV28 and TRBJ2-7): DVKVTQSSRYLVKRTGEKVFLECVQDMDHENMFWYRQDPGLGLRLIYFSYDVKMKEKGDIPEGYSVSREKKERFSLILESASTNQTSMYLCASTKNLGQGPEQYFGPGTRLTVT.

The chain has TRBV6-6 and TRBJ2-5; the TRBD1 assignment by TCRdb is unverifiable without DNA. The CDR3 extends over 13 amino acids. Per germline, CDR1 MNHNY and CDR2 SVGAGI (reference sequence). CDR3 residues: CASVGVLGETQYF.

This chain connects TRBV29-1 to TRBJ1-1. CDR3 length equals 13 residues. Germline CDR1 and CDR2: SQVTM and ANQGSEA. CDR3 protein: CSVVEVLNTEAFF.

The chain recombines TRBV5-1 with TRBJ1-1; TCRdb designates TRBD1, a call that cannot be tested without DNA. Germline V lookup: CDR1 SGHRS, CDR2 YFSETQ. The CDR3 is 15 amino acids. The chain's CDR3 is CASSQGQGIGTEAFF. Based on the CDR3 plus reference TRBV5-1 and TRBJ1-1, the full variable domain is KAGVTQTPRYLIKTRGQQVTLSCSPISGHRSVSWYQQTPGQGLQFLFEYFSETQRNKGNFPGRFSGRQFSNSRSEMNVSTLELGDSALYLCASSQGQGIGTEAFFGQGTRLTVV.

This chain links TRBV13 with TRBJ2-5; TCRdb indicates TRBD2, and absent DNA this call remains unverified. The CDR3 is made up of 15 amino acids. CDR1 PRHDT and CDR2 FYEKMQ come from the germline V gene (reference sequence). The CDR3 spells CASSSPREHQETQYF.

The CDR3 sequence: CASSKITDTQYF. V is TRBV12-3 or TRBV12-4 and J is TRBJ2-3. The CDR3 extends over 12 amino acids.

V gene TRBV6-1 combines with J gene TRBJ2-5; there is no DNA to check the TCRdb D call of TRBD1. Per the germline V gene, CDR1 is MNHNS and CDR2 is SASEGT. There are 15 residues in the CDR3. CDR3 sequence: CASSFSGHTQETQYF.

The V call is TRBV29-1, the J call TRBJ2-7; TCRdb gives TRBD1 as the D gene, but with no DNA this cannot be confirmed. Germline V gene data show CDR1 as SQVTM and CDR2 as ANQGSEA. CDR3 length: 13 amino acids. CDR3 region: CSVETGTGYEQYF.